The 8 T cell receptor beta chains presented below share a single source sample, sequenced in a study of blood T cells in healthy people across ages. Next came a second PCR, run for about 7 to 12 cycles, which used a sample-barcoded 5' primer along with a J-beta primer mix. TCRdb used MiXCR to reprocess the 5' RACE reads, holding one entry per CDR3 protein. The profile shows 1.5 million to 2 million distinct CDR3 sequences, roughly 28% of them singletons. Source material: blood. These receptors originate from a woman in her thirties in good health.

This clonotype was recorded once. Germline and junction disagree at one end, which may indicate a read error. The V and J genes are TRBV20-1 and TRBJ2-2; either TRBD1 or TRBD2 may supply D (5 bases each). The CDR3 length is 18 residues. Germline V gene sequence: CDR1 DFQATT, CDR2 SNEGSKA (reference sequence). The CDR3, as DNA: TGCGGTGCCCCCGGCCGGACCCCCCGGGGCCTGAACACCGGGGAGCTGTTTTTT. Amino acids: CGAPGRTPRGLNTGELFF.

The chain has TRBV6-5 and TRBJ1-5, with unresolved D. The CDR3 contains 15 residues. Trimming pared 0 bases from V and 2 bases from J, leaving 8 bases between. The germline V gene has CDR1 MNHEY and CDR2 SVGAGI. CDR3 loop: CASSYSGSGNQPQHF. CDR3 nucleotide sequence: TGTGCCAGCAGTTACTCAGGATCGGGCAATCAGCCCCAGCATTTT.

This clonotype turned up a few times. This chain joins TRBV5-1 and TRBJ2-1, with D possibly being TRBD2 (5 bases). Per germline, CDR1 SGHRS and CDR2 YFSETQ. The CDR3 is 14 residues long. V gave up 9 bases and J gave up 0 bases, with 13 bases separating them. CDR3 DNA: TGCGCCACCAGGTCGGGGAGCTCCTACAATGAGCAGTTCTTC. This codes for CATRSGSSYNEQFF.

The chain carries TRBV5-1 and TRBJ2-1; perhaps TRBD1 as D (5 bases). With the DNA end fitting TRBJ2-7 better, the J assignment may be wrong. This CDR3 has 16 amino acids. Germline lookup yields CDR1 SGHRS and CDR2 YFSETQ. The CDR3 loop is CASSLAGAGRHNEQYF. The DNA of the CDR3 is TGCGCCAGCAGCTTGGCCGGAGCAGGGCGCCACAATGAGCAGTACTTC.

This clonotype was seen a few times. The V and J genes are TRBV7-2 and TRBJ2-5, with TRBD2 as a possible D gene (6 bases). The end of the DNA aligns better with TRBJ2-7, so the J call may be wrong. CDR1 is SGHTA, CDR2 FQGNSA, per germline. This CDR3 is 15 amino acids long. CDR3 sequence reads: CASSDAGTPTNEQYF. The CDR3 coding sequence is TGTGCCAGCAGCGACGCCGGGACTCCAACTAACGAGCAGTACTTC.

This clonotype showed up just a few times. The CDR3 loop reads CASSNSEDLAKNIQYF. The CDR3 DNA reads as TGTGCCAGCAGCAACTCGGAAGATCTAGCCAAAAACATTCAGTACTTC. The V and J genes are TRBV21-1 and TRBJ2-4. TRBV21-1 is termed a pseudogene. The CDR3 runs 16 residues.

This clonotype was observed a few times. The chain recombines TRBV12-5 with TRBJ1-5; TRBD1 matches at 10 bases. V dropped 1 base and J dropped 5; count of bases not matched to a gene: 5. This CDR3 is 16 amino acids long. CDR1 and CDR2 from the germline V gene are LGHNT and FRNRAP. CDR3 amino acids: CASGLDDRGRDQPQHF. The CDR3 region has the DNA TGTGCTAGTGGTTTGGACGACAGGGGGCGCGATCAGCCCCAGCATTTT.

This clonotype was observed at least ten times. The CDR3 coding sequence is TGTGCCATCCGAGGCAGGGAGTCGGGAGAGCAGTACTTC. It translates to CAIRGRESGEQYF. This chain connects TRBV10-3 to TRBJ2-7; D tentatively fits TRBD1 or TRBD2 (5 bases each). Germline-derived CDR1 and CDR2 are ENHRY and SYGVKD. The CDR3 has 13 residues. V was pared by 8 bases and J by 7 bases, with 18 bases between.